This T cell receptor beta chain is drawn from a study of T cell responses to AZD1222 COVID-19 vaccine. Whole-study findings and limits: Close to half of spike-specific TCRs reportedly recognize unmutated variant regions. Recipients of two AZD1222 doses showed rising Spike-specific TCR breadth and depth. It should be noted that donors were predominantly white British and more often female, and clonal diversity was possibly underestimated.

This clone has just one count. The target antigen is unknown. Other DNA sequences in this specimen translate into the identical CDR3. Investigators merged groups given second doses at roughly 4 or roughly 12 weeks. Only in-frame clones appear in the TCRdb table, and some are missing; sequencing was by immunoSEQ multiplex PCR. This table has approximately 270,000 clones, 94% appearing once. CDR1 is MNHEY and CDR2 is SVGAGI in the germline V gene. V lost 0 bases, J lost 4 bases, and 3 bases stayed unmatched. The CDR3 contains 15 residues. The sequencing used peripheral blood, collected 28 days after the second AZD1222 dose. The origin of this receptor is an adult who received the AZD1222 COVID-19 vaccine. The chain carries TRBV6-5 and TRBJ2-7; 10 bases align to TRBD2. The CDR3 loop is CASSYSASGSYEQYF. Written as DNA, the CDR3 is TGTGCCAGCAGTTACTCGGCTAGCGGGAGTTACGAGCAGTACTTC.